These T cell receptor beta chains were read from a single sample in a study of T cells in Graves' hyperthyroidism and ophthalmopathy. TCRdb redid the calling of the multiplex PCR reads with MiXCR, one entry per CDR3 protein. The repertoire holds roughly 180,000 distinct CDR3 sequences, with approximately 15% as singletons. Sequencing used blood. The receptors were gathered from a woman aged 45-65 years with Graves' hyperthyroidism. Each CDR3 is given with its conserved first and last residue. A D gene is named only where the DNA matches it firmly. Size values are once, few and many counts, or a class for expanded clones, and some rows have none.

TRBV7-9	-	TRBJ1-3	-	TGTGCCAGCAGCTTATTAGGCGCCCGGAGCTCTGGAAACACCATATATTTT	CASSLLGARSSGNTIYF
TRBV5-1	few	TRBJ1-6	-	TGCGCCAGCAGCTTGGTTGGGCAGGGGTATAATTCACCCCTCCACTTT	CASSLVGQGYNSPLHF
TRBV5-6	many	TRBJ2-7	TRBD1	TGTGCCAGCAGCTTGGCAGCCGGGACAGGGACCAACGAGCAGTACTTC	CASSLAAGTGTNEQYF
TRBV28	many	TRBJ2-7	TRBD1	TGTGCCAGCAGCGGGACAGGGTTAGGTTCCCTCGAGCAGTACTTC	CASSGTGLGSLEQYF
TRBV4-1	many	TRBJ1-6	-	TGCGCCAGCAGCCAAAGGGGGTCGGGCTCGAAATATAATTCACCCCTCCACTTT	CASSQRGSGSKYNSPLHF
TRBV3-1	few	TRBJ2-3	TRBD1	TGTGCCAGCAGCTCTAGGACAGGGGGAAGTAGAAGGGATACGCAGTATTTT	CASSSRTGGSRRDTQYF
TRBV2	many	TRBJ1-2	-	TGTGCCAGCAGTGAAGGGGTGAACTATGGCTACACCTTC	CASSEGVNYGYTF
TRBV11-2	many	TRBJ2-5	TRBD2	TGTGCCAGCAAGCCCCAGCGGGGGCCCCAAGAGACCCAGTACTTC	CASKPQRGPQETQYF
TRBV7-9	-	TRBJ1-2	-	TGTGCCAGCAGCTTAGGGGGTGGAGACCGCTACACCTTC	CASSLGGGDRYTF
TRBV9	many	TRBJ2-7	-	TGTGCCAGCTCCGGGGGAAGCTCCTACGAGCAGTACTTC	CASSGGSSYEQYF
TRBV7-9	many	TRBJ2-7	-	TGTGCCAGCAGCCCCCCGACTCCTAGCTCCTACGAGCAGTACTTC	CASSPPTPSSYEQYF
TRBV19	many	TRBJ2-7	TRBD1	TGTGCCAGTAGTAAGACAGGGGCGTCCTACGAGCAGTACTTC	CASSKTGASYEQYF
TRBV13	many	TRBJ2-1	-	TGTGCCAGCAGCGACATCTACAATGAGCAGTTCTTC	CASSDIYNEQFF
TRBV2	many	TRBJ2-3	-	TGTGCCAGCTTTCGGAGGGGGGGCACAGATACGCAGTATTTT	CASFRRGGTDTQYF
TRBV6-1	many	TRBJ2-3	-	TGTGCCAGCAGTATAGATTCTAGCACAGATACGCAGTATTTT	CASSIDSSTDTQYF
TRBV28	-	TRBJ1-5	-	TGTGCCAGCAGTCACCAACCCTTCAGGGGAGATCAGCCCCAGCATTTT	CASSHQPFRGDQPQHF
TRBV12-3/TRBV12-4	many	TRBJ2-7	-	TGTGCCAGCAGCCTTTGGGGCAGGGGTCACGAGCAGTACTTC	CASSLWGRGHEQYF
TRBV20-1	many	TRBJ1-2	-	TGCAGTGCTAGAGTATGGGCCTATGGCTACACCTTC	CSARVWAYGYTF
TRBV5-1	many	TRBJ2-2	TRBD1	TGCGCCAGCAGCCTCGGGACAGCGAACACCGGGGAGCTGTTTTTT	CASSLGTANTGELFF
TRBV7-9	many	TRBJ2-3	TRBD2	TGTGCCAGCACGAGCGGGGGGGCCGCAGATACGCAGTATTTT	CASTSGGAADTQYF
TRBV7-2	many	TRBJ2-7	TRBD2	TGTGCCAGCAGCTTTTTTGGACTAGCGTACGAGCAGTACTTC	CASSFFGLAYEQYF
TRBV4-1	-	TRBJ1-2	-	TGCGCCAGCAGCCAAGAGGCCCTGGGGGGCTACACCTTC	CASSQEALGGYTF
TRBV7-9	many	TRBJ1-6	-	TGTGCCAGCAGCTCAACAGGGCTGGTTTCACCCCTCCACTTT	CASSSTGLVSPLHF
TRBV14	many	TRBJ2-5	-	TGTGCCAGCAGCCAGAACAGGGCCCAAGAGACCCAGTACTTC	CASSQNRAQETQYF
TRBV7-2	many	TRBJ2-7	TRBD2	TGTGCCAGCAGCCAAGCGGGAGGACCCTACGAGCAGTACTTC	CASSQAGGPYEQYF
TRBV19	few	TRBJ1-5	-	TGTGCCAGTAGGATCACGGGGGCTCAGCCCCAGCATTTT	CASRITGAQPQHF
TRBV5-6	many	TRBJ2-7	TRBD1	TGTGCCAGCAGCTTATTCGGACAGGGGGCGTACGAGCAGTACTTC	CASSLFGQGAYEQYF
TRBV30	-	TRBJ1-4	TRBD1	TGTGCCTGGGAGGGACAGGGTAATGAAAAACTGTTTTTT	CAWEGQGNEKLFF
TRBV27	many	TRBJ1-6	-	TGTGCCAGCAGCCCGACAGGATATAATTCACCCCTCCACTTT	CASSPTGYNSPLHF
TRBV9	few	TRBJ2-2	-	TGTGCCAGCAGCCCTAGCTCCCAGGGCGACGGGGAGCTGTTTTTT	CASSPSSQGDGELFF
TRBV18	-	TRBJ1-6	-	TGTGCCAGCTCAAAGGACAGAAATAATTCACCCCTCCACTTT	CASSKDRNNSPLHF
TRBV7-9	-	TRBJ2-5	TRBD2	TGTGCCAGCCGGGGACTAAAAGAGACCCAGTACTTC	CASRGLKETQYF
TRBV5-6	few	TRBJ2-7	TRBD1	TGTGCCAGCAGCATGGGACAGGGGGCTCGTGAGCAGTACTTC	CASSMGQGAREQYF
TRBV3-1	many	TRBJ2-4	-	TGTGCCAGCAGCCCGACAAGGAACTCCCTAGCCAAAAACATTCAGTACTTC	CASSPTRNSLAKNIQYF
TRBV28	-	TRBJ1-1	-	TGTGCCAGCAGTTTAGGGCATGGAAGGGCGAGGGGCACTGAAGCTTTCTTT	CASSLGHGRARGTEAFF
TRBV7-3	few	TRBJ2-7	TRBD2	TGTGCCAGCAGCTTAACGGCGGGAGGGACTACCGAGCAGTACTTC	CASSLTAGGTTEQYF
TRBV10-3	many	TRBJ2-1	-	TGTGCCATCAGTGATAAAGGCAATGAGCAGTTCTTC	CAISDKGNEQFF
TRBV19	many	TRBJ1-1	-	TGTGCCAGTAGTATAGATCCAGGGAGAACTGAAGCTTTCTTT	CASSIDPGRTEAFF
TRBV7-2	-	TRBJ1-2	-	TGTGCCAGCAGCTTAGCTCAGGGGTATGGCTACACCTTC	CASSLAQGYGYTF
TRBV27	many	TRBJ2-2	-	TGTGCCAGCAGTCGTATTGTCCTTGGCGGGGAGCTGTTTTTT	CASSRIVLGGELFF
TRBV6-1	many	TRBJ2-7	-	TGTGCCAGCAGTCTTCAACCTCTCGACACCCCGGCCTCCTACGAGCAGTACTTC	CASSLQPLDTPASYEQYF
TRBV28	many	TRBJ2-7	-	TGTGCCAGCAGGCCGGGGAACTCCTACGAGCAGTACTTC	CASRPGNSYEQYF
TRBV9	-	TRBJ1-5	TRBD1	TGTGCCAGCAGCGTAGGGGACAGGAGGGATCAGCCCCAGCATTTT	CASSVGDRRDQPQHF
TRBV29-1	many	TRBJ1-4	-	TGCAGCGTTCGAAAAGGGAGCTCAACTAATGAAAAACTGTTTTTT	CSVRKGSSTNEKLFF
TRBV19	many	TRBJ1-6	TRBD1	TGTGCCAGTCACAACAGGGGGAATTCACCCCTCCACTTT	CASHNRGNSPLHF
TRBV10-3	-	TRBJ2-7	TRBD1	TGTGCCATCAGTGAGTCCAGGACAGGGGTGGGTGAGCAGTACTTC	CAISESRTGVGEQYF
TRBV18	many	TRBJ2-7	TRBD1	TGTGCCAGCTCACCACGTAAAGGACAGGGTTACGAGCAGTACTTC	CASSPRKGQGYEQYF
TRBV7-9	many	TRBJ1-2	-	TGTGCCAGCAGTGCGACAGACTATGGCTACACCTTC	CASSATDYGYTF
TRBV18	many	TRBJ1-1	-	TGTGCCAGCTCACCTGACCTAGGGAACACTGAAGCTTTCTTT	CASSPDLGNTEAFF
TRBV5-1	few	TRBJ1-4	-	TGCGCCAGCAGCTTGGGATGGGGGCTGGAAGAAAAACTGTTTTTT	CASSLGWGLEEKLFF
TRBV28	few	TRBJ1-2	-	TGTGCCAGCAGGCACGGAGACCTAAACTATGGCTACACCTTC	CASRHGDLNYGYTF
TRBV5-1	many	TRBJ1-5	-	TGCGCCAGCAGCCTCGGGCAGTATAGCAATCAGCCCCAGCATTTT	CASSLGQYSNQPQHF
TRBV7-2	many	TRBJ1-4	-	TGTGCCAGCAGCTTAGGTGGGGGTACTAATGAAAAACTGTTTTTT	CASSLGGGTNEKLFF
TRBV6-1	many	TRBJ2-5	-	TGTGCCAGCACCCCAGCTTCCAGGGAGACCCAGTACTTC	CASTPASRETQYF